Shown below are 20 T cell receptor beta chains from a single sample sequenced in a study of identifying expanded T cells in peripheral blood. Generated by immunoSEQ multiplex PCR, the TCRdb table keeps only in-frame clones and is missing some. The data hold under 150,000 clones, with approximately 84% observed a single time. The specimen sequenced was blood. These receptors all stem from a person aged 18 to 70 in good health.

The genes are TRBV4-3 and TRBJ1-2; D not certain. Germline values: CDR1 LGHNA, CDR2 YSLEER. The CDR3 runs 13 residues. Trimming pared 1 base from V and 8 bases from J, leaving 11 bases between. CDR3: CASSQANSPGYTF. As DNA, the CDR3 is TGCGCCAGCAGCCAAGCCAACAGCCCAGGCTACACCTTC.

The J gene is TRBJ1-4, the V gene TRBV5-1; TRBD1 is a possible D gene (6 bases). The V and J ends lost 4 bases and 8 bases respectively, with 30 bases between them. Germline V gene lookup returns CDR1 SGHRS and CDR2 YFSETQ. CDR3 length equals 19 residues. CDR3 sequence: CASSPLTISSGTLFEKLFF. The CDR3 DNA sequence: TGCGCCAGCAGCCCCCTCACAATTTCTTCCGGGACACTCTTCGAAAAACTGTTTTTT. The full variable domain, completed using reference TRBV5-1 and TRBJ1-4, is KAGVTQTPRYLIKTRGQQVTLSCSPISGHRSVSWYQQTPGQGLQFLFEYFSETQRNKGNFPGRFSGRQFSNSRSEMNVSTLELGDSALYLCASSPLTISSGTLFEKLFFGSGTQLSVL.

This chain uses TRBV2 with TRBJ2-2; TRBD2 matches 13 bases. The germline gives CDR1 SNHLY, CDR2 FYNNEI. CDR3 length: 17 amino acids. J gave up 6 bases and V 7 bases, and 11 bases lay outside the gene matches. The DNA for the CDR3 is TGTGCCAGCAAAGTACTAGCGGGGGGGCCTAAGTCCGGGGAGCTGTTTTTT. Its protein product is CASKVLAGGPKSGELFF.

J is TRBJ2-2 and V is TRBV7-6; D is undetermined. CDR1 is SGHVS, CDR2 FNYEAQ, per germline. The CDR3 sequence is 15 residues long. V lost 5 bases and J 2 bases, leaving 12 bases between the germline ends. The CDR3 reads CASSVGNLNTGELFF. CDR3 nucleotides: TGTGCCAGCAGCGTGGGGAATCTAAACACCGGGGAGCTGTTTTTT.

The chain recombines TRBV4-1 with TRBJ2-7, with D perhaps TRBD1 or TRBD2 (6 bases each). Per germline, CDR1 MGHRA and CDR2 YSYEKL. The V end lost 4 bases, the J end lost 7 bases, and 26 bases lay between the germline ends. The CDR3 has 17 residues. CDR3 bases: TGCGCCAGCAGCCTCTCCCCGCCCGGGGGCGATCGGGATGAGCAGTACTTC. This translates into CASSLSPPGGDRDEQYF.

The CDR3 protein is CASSTTGYSNQPQHF. The CDR3 bases are TGTGCCAGTAGTACCACAGGATATAGCAATCAGCCCCAGCATTTT. The chain links TRBV19 to TRBJ1-5; D possibly corresponds to TRBD1 (5 bases). The CDR3 is made up of 15 amino acids. V was trimmed by 4 bases and J by 0 bases, leaving 10 bases between them. Germline CDR1 reads LNHDA; CDR2 reads SQIVND (reference sequence).

The gene calls are TRBV7-9 and TRBJ2-3; tentative D call: TRBD2 (5 bases). The CDR3 has 15 residues. CDR1 is SEHNR and CDR2 is FQNEAQ in the germline V gene (reference sequence). V lost 5 bases and J lost 5, with 17 bases in between. The CDR3 loop reads CASSPGGHSRDTQYF. In nucleotides, the CDR3 is TGTGCCAGCAGCCCAGGCGGGCACTCCCGAGATACGCAGTATTTT.

This chain links TRBV6-1 with TRBJ2-5, with TRBD2 as a possible D gene (6 bases). The V end was cut by 11 bases, the J end by 5 bases, with 18 bases between. Germline CDR1 reads MNHNS; CDR2 reads SASEGT. The CDR3 runs to 13 residues. The DNA of the CDR3 is TGTGCCGCCGACCGGGGGACCGGGGAGACCCAGTACTTC. As protein: CAADRGTGETQYF.

The chain has TRBV29-1 and TRBJ2-3, with TRBD1 matching 7 bases. Germline V gene lookup returns CDR1 SQVTM and CDR2 ANQGSEA. The CDR3 has 12 residues. The DNA for the CDR3 is TGCACCGAACAGGGGAAGGCAGATACGCAGTATTTT. It specifies CTEQGKADTQYF.

The J gene is TRBJ2-5, the V gene TRBV7-9; tentative D call: TRBD1 (5 bases). Germline V gene sequence: CDR1 SEHNR, CDR2 FQNEAQ (reference sequence). The CDR3 has 13 amino acids. The V and J ends lost 2 bases and 4 bases respectively, with 8 bases between them. The CDR3 region is CASSLTRVETQYF. DNA of the CDR3: TGTGCCAGCAGCTTAACCAGGGTAGAGACCCAGTACTTC.

The chain carries TRBV10-3 and TRBJ1-5; TRBD1 might be the D (5 bases). Germline CDR1 is ENHRY and CDR2 is SYGVKD. The CDR3 is made up of 13 amino acids. Trimming removed 4 bases from V and 6 bases from J, with 10 bases in between. The DNA for the CDR3 is TGTGCCATCAGTGCGGAGGGGACTCAGCCCCAGCATTTT. The encoded protein is CAISAEGTQPQHF.

V is TRBV2 and J is TRBJ2-2, with a weak D call TRBD1 (5 bases). This CDR3 contains 13 residues. Germline V gene sequence: CDR1 SNHLY, CDR2 FYNNEI. V lost 8 bases, J lost 7 bases, and 14 bases lay in between. The CDR3 coding sequence is TGTGCCAGCGCTAGACAGTCCGGCGGGGAGCTGTTTTTT. Residues: CASARQSGGELFF.

The chain carries TRBV6-1 and TRBJ2-1; tentative D call: TRBD2 (6 bases). The V and J ends lost 4 bases and 0 bases respectively, with 10 bases between them. The CDR3 length is 15 residues. Germline values: CDR1 MNHNS, CDR2 SASEGT. The CDR3 DNA reads as TGTGCCAGCAGTGTTCAGGGACTCTCCTACAATGAGCAGTTCTTC. It translates to CASSVQGLSYNEQFF.

The chain joins TRBV7-2 to TRBJ2-1, with 7 bases lining up with TRBD1. Germline values: CDR1 SGHTA, CDR2 FQGNSA. Trimming at V came to 8 bases and at J to 7 bases, leaving 11 bases not matched to a gene. CDR3 length equals 14 residues. The CDR3: CASEEPGTENEQFF. The CDR3 region has the DNA TGTGCCAGCGAAGAGCCCGGGACAGAAAATGAGCAGTTCTTC.

The chain couples TRBV6-9 to TRBJ1-5; D uncertain. The CDR3 loop spans 13 amino acids. The germline V gene has CDR1 MNHGY and CDR2 SVAAGI. Deletions cut 5 bases from V and 4 bases from J, with 9 bases between. CDR3 in amino acids: CASSPLKNQPQHF. CDR3 coding DNA: TGTGCCAGCAGTCCTCTTAAAAATCAGCCCCAGCATTTT.

The CDR3 DNA reads TGTGCCAGCAGCCTACGGCATGAAGGAGATACGCAGTATTTT. Its protein product is CASSLRHEGDTQYF. This chain connects TRBV7-9 to TRBJ2-3; the D is unclear. Trimming removed 5 bases from V and 5 bases from J, with 14 bases in between. The germline gives CDR1 SEHNR, CDR2 FQNEAQ (reference sequence). This CDR3 has 14 residues.

The J gene is TRBJ2-7, the V gene TRBV13, with 9 bases matching TRBD1. CDR3 length: 16 residues. Germline V gene data show CDR1 as PRHDT and CDR2 as FYEKMQ (reference sequence). Trimming cost V 0 bases and J 0 bases; bases outside gene matches: 3. CDR3 amino acids: CASSLGGTGSSYEQYF. CDR3 DNA sequence: TGTGCCAGCAGCTTAGGTGGGACAGGGTCCTCCTACGAGCAGTACTTC.

This chain links TRBV21-1 with TRBJ2-7; the DNA was not used to check the table's D call, TRBD1. TRBV21-1 is noted as a pseudogene. This CDR3 is 15 amino acids long. DNA for the CDR3: TGTGCCAGCAGCAAAGTCAGGAGACAGGGATACGAGCAGTACTTC. Its protein is CASSKVRRQGYEQYF.

The J gene is TRBJ1-1, the V gene TRBV13; D not resolved. The V gene lost 4 bases and the J gene lost 0 bases, with 9 bases spanning the gap. Germline V gene lookup returns CDR1 PRHDT and CDR2 FYEKMQ (reference sequence). CDR3 length: 14 amino acids. The chain's CDR3 is CASSSQTMNTEAFF. The CDR3 region has the DNA TGTGCCAGCAGCTCACAGACTATGAACACTGAAGCTTTCTTT.

The V and J genes are TRBV18 and TRBJ1-1; a possible D gene is TRBD1 (5 bases). The germline V and J ends were trimmed by 2 bases and 0 bases, with 13 bases remaining between them. Germline V gives CDR1 KGHSH, CDR2 LQKENI. The CDR3 sequence is 16 residues long. The CDR3 reads CASSPTGTGMNTEAFF. DNA of the CDR3: TGTGCCAGCTCACCAACCGGGACGGGAATGAACACTGAAGCTTTCTTT.